The present TCR beta chain was sequenced within a study of shared clonotypes between healthy human individuals. The CDR3 is 16 residues long. CDR1 LGHNA and CDR2 YSLEER come from the germline V gene. About this clone: A much larger clone lies one base from this, so it may be a read error.

Produced via immunoSEQ multiplex PCR; TCRdb's table is partial and in-frame only. Altogether about a million clones are present, around 77% being singletons, with the ten largest covering 0.85% to 1%. Sequenced input: memory CD4+ T cells from PBMCs. The subset was: CD45RA-negative fraction. The receptor was derived from a young man in good health. Some clones in this sample may be carry-over from other donors' samples. The chain combines TRBV4-3 with TRBJ2-1, with 10 bases matching TRBD2. The CDR3 region has the DNA TGCGCCAGCAGCCAAGGACTAGCGGGCTCCTACAATGGGCAGTTCTTC. Its protein product is CASSQGLAGSYNGQFF.